This T cell receptor beta chain originates from a study of CD8+ T cells in alopecia areata. Turning to the study itself: Each of the treated patients was given oral tofacitinib, 5 to 10 mg twice daily, for moderate-to-severe alopecia areata. General observations from the study: Normal-skin resident alphabeta T cells also appear among scalp sample sequences.

Punch biopsies of lesional scalp, plus peripheral blood, were taken from alopecia areata patients. The researchers isolated CD4+ and CD8+ T cells from PBMCs by sorting. Details on this clone: Antigen specificity is unknown.

The V and J ends lost 7 bases and 5 bases respectively, with 11 bases between them. The CDR3 extends over 13 amino acids. In germline, CDR1 is SNHLY, CDR2 FYNNEI. cDNA reverse transcribed from extracted RNA served as the sequencing template. TCRdb keeps only in-frame clones here, not all; method: immunoSEQ multiplex PCR. Counted here are fewer than 150,000 clones, 58% occurring once; the ten biggest clones make up 4.5% to 5.5%. Sequences were derived from CD4+ T cells sorted from blood, sampled at week 0. This clonotype originated in a human donor with alopecia areata. The chain has TRBV2 and TRBJ1-4; D gene unclear. CDR3 DNA sequence: TGTGCCAGCAACGTCAGATGGAATGAAAAACTGTTTTTT. Its translation is CASNVRWNEKLFF.